The entry below gives a single TCR beta chain sequence along with its context. As processed by the authors: Amplification with reference gene primers provided the estimates of nucleated cell counts. Repertoires were generated with immunoSEQ multiplex PCR, while TCRdb's copy carries only in-frame clones and drops some. Clone size and V and J calls were adopted from that table, with D and trimming inferred from the DNA. The repertoire holds some 190,000 clones, with roughly 85% as singletons. The sample comes from a study of blood T cell repertoires in COVID-19. Turning to the study itself: There were acute and convalescent COVID-19 samples, and they came from the United States, Italy and Spain. In each case, the material was cDNA or gDNA derived from T cells, B-cell-depleted T cells, or PBMCs.

The sequencing input was peripheral blood. This receptor was identified in a human donor with active or convalescent COVID-19. The donor label of this sample is uncertain.

The CDR3 coding sequence is TGTGCCAGTAGTTTACAAAGGACTAGAGGAGAGACCCAGTACTTC. This translates into CASSLQRTRGETQYF. The chain couples TRBV19 to TRBJ2-5; 7 bases map to TRBD2. The junction had 10 bases not matched to a gene; V was cut back by 5 bases and J by 4 bases. The CDR3 contains 15 residues. Per germline, CDR1 LNHDA and CDR2 SQIVND (reference sequence).